Each of the 3 T cell receptor beta chains below was sequenced from the same sample in a study of cytomegalovirus exposure and HLA in healthy donors (dated by TCRdb to 2016 to 2017). The library was obtained by the immunoSEQ multiplex PCR assay. A mixture of 60 forward primers for TCR Vbeta segments and 13 reverse primers for TCR Jbeta segments was used in the multiplex PCR. TCRdb limited this immuneACCESS table to in-frame rearrangements with V and J called. A share of clones is missing; checked studies link under half to unresolved V genes, and the rest is unexplained. This sample has 77,000 or so clones in its table, and approximately 71% of those were observed once. Roughly 7.2% of the sample rests with the top ten. Sequenced: PBMCs. All receptors come from a woman aged 40 to 50 in good health and CMV-seronegative.

The rearrangement joins TRBV5-1 to TRBJ2-5; 7 bases are shared with TRBD2. The germline gives CDR1 SGHRS, CDR2 YFSETQ. The CDR3 has 16 amino acids. J lost 1 base, V lost 2 bases, and 8 bases had no gene match. As DNA, the CDR3 is TGCGCCAGCAGCTTATTAGCGGGTGCCCTCCAAGAGACCCAGTACTTC. It codes for CASSLLAGALQETQYF.

CDR3 region: CASRDGTGYEQYF. CDR3 nucleotide sequence: TGTGCCAGCAGAGACGGGACAGGGTATGAGCAGTACTTC. This chain connects TRBV6-5 to TRBJ2-7; 9 positions agree with TRBD1. The V and J ends lost 6 bases and 7 bases, in that order; junction bases with no gene match: 7. Germline V CDR1 and CDR2: MNHEY, SVGAGI. This CDR3 spans 13 amino acids.

This clone turned up a few times. This rearrangement joins TRBV7-6 to TRBJ2-5; maybe TRBD2 (6 bases). The CDR3 loop spans 14 amino acids. CDR1 and CDR2 (germline): SGHVS, FNYEAQ. The V end lost 2 bases, the J end lost 5 bases, and 12 bases lay between the germline ends. The DNA for the CDR3 is TGTGCCAGCAGCTTATGGAGCAGCGGGGAGACCCAGTACTTC. Its protein is CASSLWSSGETQYF.